The present T cell receptor (beta chain) was sequenced within a study of T cells after yellow fever vaccination (dated by TCRdb to between 2018 and 2020). As for the study more broadly: Libraries from fractions with low cell numbers were prepared with the SMART-Seq v4 Ultra Low Input RNA kit. To follow T-cell clones before and after primary and booster YFV17D yellow fever vaccination, bulk TCR alpha and beta repertoires were sequenced over time. The cohort comprised two healthy male donors, one aged 18 to 30 and one aged 30 to 40 years. Blood samples were taken at several timepoints before and after primary and secondary immunization, and bulk PBMC replicates and cell subsets were isolated.

According to the germline V gene (reference sequence), CDR1 reads SGHNT and CDR2 reads YYREEE. Its CDR3 holds 15 amino acids, cysteine through phenylalanine. Only the CDR3 portion is preserved as DNA: 45 bases, with reading frame beginning at the first base. For this chain, trimming is 6 bases at the V end and 4 bases at the J end, and the number of junction bases without a gene match is 11. The reads were generated on an Illumina NovaSeq 6000. Synthesis of TCR cDNA relied on 5'RACE template switching, a step that introduced a universal primer site along with unique molecular identifiers. cDNA synthesis was primed from both the TCR alpha and TCR beta constant segments. Two PCR steps were used to amplify libraries, with sample barcodes and sequencing adapters being added in the second step. Libraries were sequenced on Illumina HiSeq 2500 (2x100 bp) or NovaSeq (2x150 bp). As for how the authors treated the data: MIGEC was used to demultiplex reads and collapse the reads into UMI consensus sequences, and MiXCR was used for V(D)J alignment. Vaccine-responding clonotypes were defined with edgeR using replicate PBMC samples, requiring FDR below 0.01 and a log2 fold change above 5 up to day 15. Each bulk clonotype received a CD4 or CD8 identity based on whether the sequenced CD4 or CD8 repertoire contained that clonotype at higher abundance. Using fastp at Q25 and MiXCR, TCRdb reprocessed the public reads and kept productive beta chains. A single entry per CDR3 protein holds the most common genes and DNA from its merged rows. The V and J calls and clone size are TCRdb's, not the authors'. The sample has some 350,000 distinct CDR3 sequences on record, approximately 4% of them singletons. The ten biggest clones cover 20% to 30% of the sample.

The research as a whole found: Most clones expanded after primary vaccination (around 96% of CD4 and 88% of CD8) were re-detected after the booster, suggesting that broad memory maintenance occurred. A small share of clonotypes occurred in both CD4 and CD8 compartments, likely arising from convergent recombination. The secondary T-cell response was weaker than the primary response but faster, peaking on day 5 instead of day 15. Because abundant contaminating clonotypes from the bulk population could be contained in FACS-sorted repertoires, computational filtering was required. Because only a couple of donors were included in the study, the extent to which the findings can be generalized is limited.

The treatment or condition label for this specimen denotes: live attenuated yellow fever vaccine strain. At every blood-draw timepoint, two biological replicates of bulk PBMCs were collected. A standard Ficoll-Paque protocol was used to isolate PBMCs from peripheral blood. TriZol was used to extract RNA from bulk PBMCs, CD4 and CD8 fractions, and dextramer-positive and dextramer-negative fractions. Worth noting for this clonotype: Its antigen remains unidentified. There are no base qualities to consult, and no much larger clone falls within one base.

The chain uses TRBV5-4 and TRBJ1-1, with 8 bases in between that match TRBD1. Sequenced material: PBMCs, taken 5 days after the yellow fever booster vaccination. The clonotype comes from a man between 18 and 29 years old who received the YFV17D yellow fever vaccine. Here the CDR3 is given as CASTGQGTMGTEAFF. The nucleotide sequence reads as follows: TGTGCCAGCACAGGACAGGGAACAATGGGCACTGAAGCTTTCTTT.